The 20 T cell receptor beta chains below all came from one sample that was sequenced in a study of blood T cells in healthy people across ages. Alongside a J-beta primer mix, a sample-barcoded 5' primer served in a second PCR lasting about 7 to 11 cycles. TCRdb re-analysed the 5' RACE reads in MiXCR, keeping a single row per CDR3 protein. Here the sample spans about 1,500,000 distinct CDR3 sequences, approximately 38% being singletons. The sequencing sample was made of blood. The receptor source for this set is a woman in her late teens or twenties in good health.

As to this clonotype: One junction end disagrees with the germline gene, perhaps due to a read error. The chain is built from TRBV28 and TRBJ2-6; D not resolved. Per germline, CDR1 MDHEN and CDR2 SYDVKM. CDR3 size: 14 residues. The CDR3 DNA is TGTACCAGCAGTTTAGATCCCGGGGCCAACGTCCTGACTTTC. Translation: CTSSLDPGANVLTF. Full variable domain (outside the CDR3, taken from reference TRBV28 and TRBJ2-6): DVKVTQSSRYLVKRTGEKVFLECVQDMDHENMFWYRQDPGLGLRLIYFSYDVKMKEKGDIPEGYSVSREKKERFSLILESASTNQTSMYLCTSSLDPGANVLTFGAGSRLTVL.

The rearrangement uses TRBV4-2 and TRBJ2-7, with 7 bases matching TRBD1. V gave up 0 bases and J gave up 2 bases; unmatched junction bases: 10. This CDR3 is 17 amino acids long. CDR1 is LGHNA and CDR2 is YNFKEQ in the germline V gene. CDR3 DNA: TGTGCCAGCAGCCAAGACAGTATCGCACAGGGGACCTACGAGCAGTACTTC. Translating gives CASSQDSIAQGTYEQYF.

V and J are TRBV4-1 and TRBJ2-4; no clear D gene. CDR3 length: 16 amino acids. Germline loops: CDR1 MGHRA, CDR2 YSYEKL. Trimming pared 1 base from V and 2 bases from J, leaving 12 bases between. CDR3 DNA: TGCGCCAGCAGCCAAGGCCCCTTCCGTACCAAAAACATTCAGTACTTC. Translated: CASSQGPFRTKNIQYF.

The chain recombines TRBV7-6 with TRBJ2-1; 7 bases match TRBD2. CDR3 length: 15 residues. CDR1 and CDR2 (germline): SGHVS, FNYEAQ. V was pared by 2 bases and J by 6 bases, with 7 bases of the junction left unmatched. CDR3 sequence: CASSLSGGLLNEQFF. CDR3 coding DNA: TGTGCCAGCAGCTTATCGGGGGGACTGCTCAATGAGCAGTTCTTC.

This clonotype was counted a few times. V gene TRBV4-1 combines with J gene TRBJ1-6, with D uncertain. Germline V CDR1 and CDR2: MGHRA, YSYEKL. CDR3 length equals 19 residues. V was cut by 4 bases and J by 5 bases, with 24 bases left in between. The CDR3: CASSRRTVSGPLDNSPLHF. DNA of the CDR3: TGCGCCAGCAGCCGGCGAACCGTTTCTGGCCCTCTTGATAATTCACCCCTCCACTTT.

The rearrangement links TRBV9 to TRBJ1-2; D gene ambiguous. This CDR3 has 12 residues. Per germline, CDR1 SGDLS and CDR2 YYNGEE. Trimming removed 2 bases at V and 10 bases at J, with 12 bases between. The CDR3 DNA reads TGTGCCAGCAGCGTGAGCAGGTCAGACTACACCTTC. Protein product: CASSVSRSDYTF.

The chain combines TRBV3-1 with TRBJ2-7; 7 bases are shared with TRBD1. Germline V gene data show CDR1 as LGHDT and CDR2 as YNNKEL (reference sequence). CDR3 length equals 14 residues. Germline trimming cut 1 base from V and 3 bases from J; bases unmatched to any gene: 3. CDR3 bases: TGTGCCAGCAGCCAAGGGACAGGACACTACGAGCAGTACTTC. Its translation: CASSQGTGHYEQYF.

J is TRBJ2-7 and V is TRBV28; D unresolved. Looked up from germline, CDR1 is MDHEN and CDR2 is SYDVKM. The CDR3 is 14 residues long. V dropped 3 bases and J dropped 1 base, with 10 bases sitting between them. This chain's CDR3 is CASSFMAVSYEQYF. In DNA, the CDR3 is TGTGCCAGCAGTTTTATGGCGGTTTCCTACGAGCAGTACTTC.

The CDR3 DNA reads TGTGCCACCAGTGACCATCAAACAGATACGCAGTATTTT. Amino acid sequence: CATSDHQTDTQYF. This rearrangement joins TRBV24-1 to TRBJ2-3, with no clear D. The CDR3 length is 13 residues. Trimming left V 4 bases short and J 3 bases short, with 7 bases between. Germline V gene lookup returns CDR1 KGHDR and CDR2 SFDVKD.

The chain carries TRBV12-3 or TRBV12-4 and TRBJ2-7, with 12 bases aligning to TRBD2. The CDR3 loop spans 15 amino acids. V shed 10 bases and J 7 bases; nucleotides not matched to a gene: 14. In DNA form, the CDR3 reads TGTGCCATCACCCAGGGACTAGCGGGTGTCAGTGAGCAGTACTTC. It translates to CAITQGLAGVSEQYF.

In this sample, this clonotype turned up a few times. The V gene is TRBV4-1, the J gene TRBJ1-4; TRBD1 matches at 7 bases. V shed 1 base, J shed 0 bases, and the junction held 11 bases outside the gene matches. The CDR3 consists of 19 residues. Germline lookup yields CDR1 MGHRA and CDR2 YSYEKL. CDR3 DNA sequence: TGCGCCAGCAGCCAAGTAGTTTGGGAGGGGGCGGCAACTAATGAAAAACTGTTTTTT. This encodes CASSQVVWEGAATNEKLFF.

The V gene is TRBV20-1, the J gene TRBJ2-3, with TRBD2 matching over 8 bases. CDR3 length: 16 residues. Germline trimming cut 6 bases from V and 4 bases from J; bases unmatched to any gene: 15. Germline V lookup: CDR1 DFQATT, CDR2 SNEGSKA (reference sequence). This chain's CDR3 is CSAKRLGGAIADTQYF. CDR3 DNA sequence: TGCAGTGCCAAAAGGCTCGGGGGGGCTATCGCAGATACGCAGTATTTT.

The chain employs TRBV9 and TRBJ2-1, with D perhaps matching TRBD1 or TRBD2 (5 bases each). Trimming left V 4 bases short and J 0 bases short, with 11 bases between. This CDR3 has 15 amino acids. Germline-derived CDR1 and CDR2 are SGDLS and YYNGEE. The CDR3 region is CASSRDGSSYNEQFF. CDR3 in DNA: TGTGCCAGCAGCCGGGACGGAAGCTCCTACAATGAGCAGTTCTTC.

This clonotype appeared a few times. The CDR3 coding sequence is TGTGCCAGCTCAGCTAAGAACACCGGGGAGCTGTTTTTT. Protein: CASSAKNTGELFF. The chain recombines TRBV7-8 with TRBJ2-2; no clear D. Germline V gives CDR1 SGHVS, CDR2 FQNEAQ. This CDR3 has 13 amino acids. With 8 bases removed from V and 1 base from J, the gap between germline ends came to 8 bases. The complete variable domain, with remaining parts taken from reference TRBV7-8 and TRBJ2-2, reads GAGVSQSPRYKVAKRGQDVALRCDPISGHVSLFWYQQALGQGPEFLTYFQNEAQLDKSGLPSDRFFAERPEGSVSTLKIQRTQQEDSAVYLCASSAKNTGELFFGEGSRLTVL.

In its sample, this clonotype was seen many times. The J gene is TRBJ2-1, the V gene TRBV29-1; D possibly corresponds to TRBD1 (6 bases). In germline, CDR1 is SQVTM, CDR2 ANQGSEA. CDR3 length equals 10 residues. V lost 3 bases and J 13 bases, leaving 10 bases between the germline ends. The CDR3, as DNA: TGCAGCGTTGATGACGGGACACAGTTCTTC. It translates to CSVDDGTQFF.

The sample holds a few counts of this clonotype. The V and J genes are TRBV9 and TRBJ2-7; no reliable D call. The CDR3 is made up of 14 amino acids. With 4 bases removed from V and 3 bases from J, the gap between germline ends came to 14 bases. Germline V gene sequence: CDR1 SGDLS, CDR2 YYNGEE. CDR3 protein: CASSPRGTDYEQYF. The CDR3 DNA reads as TGTGCCAGCAGCCCACGCGGAACCGACTACGAGCAGTACTTC.

The chain is built from TRBV28 and TRBJ2-3; D gene ambiguous. This CDR3 comprises 12 residues. The germline V gene has CDR1 MDHEN and CDR2 SYDVKM. V gave up 6 bases and J gave up 2 bases, with 6 bases separating them. The CDR3 here is CASRSYTDTQYF. Here the CDR3 DNA reads TGTGCCAGCAGATCGTACACAGATACGCAGTATTTT.

This clonotype was counted a few times. J is TRBJ2-3 and V is TRBV5-5; TRBD1 agrees at 7 bases. The length of the CDR3 is 14 residues. CDR1 and CDR2 from the germline V gene are SGHKS and YYEKEE (reference sequence). After removal of 7 bases from V and 0 bases from J, the junction contained 5 bases not matched to a gene. CDR3 nucleotides: TGTGCCAGCCTCGAGGGGGCTAGCACAGATACGCAGTATTTT. Its protein product is CASLEGASTDTQYF.

This clonotype was counted between two and nine times. The J gene is TRBJ1-2, the V gene TRBV7-2, with D uncertain. The ends were cut back, 4 bases at V and 0 bases at J, with 6 bases in the middle. This CDR3 comprises 13 residues. CDR1 and CDR2 from the germline V gene are SGHTA and FQGNSA. For the CDR3, the DNA is TGTGCCAGCAGCTCCATTTCTAACTATGGCTACACCTTC. Translating gives CASSSISNYGYTF.

Concerning this clonotype itself: This may arise from a read error, as a much more abundant clone is one base away. This sequence joins TRBV27 and TRBJ2-1; D is undetermined. The germline V gene has CDR1 MNHEY and CDR2 SMNVEV (reference sequence). V lost 5 bases to trimming and J lost 10 bases, with 15 bases between them. The CDR3 sequence is 13 residues long. CDR3 DNA sequence: TGTGCCAGCAGTCCCCAGGTAAACTACGAGCAGTTCTTC. Translating gives CASSPQVNYEQFF.